This T cell receptor beta chain was retrieved from a study of blood T cell repertoires in COVID-19. The wider study: Acute-phase and convalescent COVID-19 samples originated in the United States, Italy and Spain. PBMCs, B-cell-depleted T cells, or T cells provided the cDNA or gDNA that made up the material.

Source study methods: The assay estimated nucleated cells by amplifying reference gene primers. Assay: immunoSEQ multiplex PCR; the TCRdb copy retains only in-frame clones and omits some. V, J and clone size are taken as reported in that table, and D and trimming were inferred from the DNA itself. The sample shows around 200,000 clones, roughly 78% of them seen only once. This CDR3 is built from 15 residues. The germline gives CDR1 LGHNA, CDR2 YNFKEQ. Trimming removed 2 bases from V and 6 bases from J; junction bases left unmatched: 7. This clonotype was sampled from a woman aged 80 or older with active or convalescent COVID-19. The sequenced sample consisted of peripheral blood. V usage is TRBV4-2 and J usage is TRBJ1-2, with TRBD1 matching over 9 bases. CDR3 in amino acids: CASSQLSGQGNGYTF. As DNA, the CDR3 is TGTGCCAGCAGCCAATTATCGGGACAGGGAAATGGCTACACCTTC.